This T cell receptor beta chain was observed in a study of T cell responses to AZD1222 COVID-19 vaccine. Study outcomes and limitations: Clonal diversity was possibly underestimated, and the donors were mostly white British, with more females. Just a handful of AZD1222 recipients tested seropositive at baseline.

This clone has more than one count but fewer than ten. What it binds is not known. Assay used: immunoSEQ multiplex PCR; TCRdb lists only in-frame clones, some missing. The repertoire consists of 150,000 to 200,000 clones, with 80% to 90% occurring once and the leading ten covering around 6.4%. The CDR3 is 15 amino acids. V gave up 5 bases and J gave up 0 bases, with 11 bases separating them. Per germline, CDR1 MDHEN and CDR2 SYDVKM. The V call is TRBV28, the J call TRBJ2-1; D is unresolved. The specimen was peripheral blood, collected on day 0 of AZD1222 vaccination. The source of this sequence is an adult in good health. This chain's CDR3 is CASSGAVSSYNEQFF. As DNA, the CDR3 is TGTGCCAGCAGTGGAGCAGTGAGCTCCTACAATGAGCAGTTCTTC.